The rows below give T cell receptor beta chains drawn from one sample of a study of T-cell reconstitution after alpha-beta-depleted transplantation in children. TCRdb independently ran MiXCR on the PCR reads; one entry per CDR3 protein. The table records 490,000 or so distinct CDR3 sequences, under 15% of them present only once. The sequencing here drew on PBMCs from the stem cell graft donor, taken from the stem cell graft. The receptor source for this set is a human donor who donated a stem cell graft to a child with combined immunodeficiency. The CDR3 runs from the conserved cysteine through the conserved F or W. A D gene is named only where the DNA matches it firmly. Expanded clones get a size class; other rows say once, few or many, or leave the size out.

CDR3nt	CDR3aa	d_gene	v_gene	abundance	j_gene
TGTGCCAGCAGCCAACACCCGCTGGGGGGTCGGACCGGGGAGCTGTTTTTT	CASSQHPLGGRTGELFF	-	TRBV14	-	TRBJ2-2
TGCAGTGCTAGAGTCGCTAGCGGGTTCTCCTACGAGCAGTACTTC	CSARVASGFSYEQYF	TRBD2	TRBV20-1	many	TRBJ2-7
TGCAGCGGCGGGGGGACAGGGCTTGGCTACACCTTC	CSGGGTGLGYTF	TRBD1	TRBV29-1	few	TRBJ1-2
TGTGCCAGCTTTGGAGCGTACCAAGAGACCCAGTACTTC	CASFGAYQETQYF	-	TRBV5-5	many	TRBJ2-5
TGTGCCTGGAGTGTACGGGGAGGTACAAGCAATCAGCCCCAGCATTTT	CAWSVRGGTSNQPQHF	-	TRBV30	-	TRBJ1-5
TGTGCCAGCAGCGGCAGGGGGCTCGACGAGCAGTACTTC	CASSGRGLDEQYF	TRBD1	TRBV3-1	few	TRBJ2-7
TGCAGTGCTACGGAGGGGGGACACATTCAGTACTTC	CSATEGGHIQYF	-	TRBV20-1	-	TRBJ2-4
TGCGCCAGCAGCCAAAGAATATACAACCCAGATACGCAGTATTTT	CASSQRIYNPDTQYF	-	TRBV4-3	few	TRBJ2-3
TGTGCCACCAGCAGAGACGCAGGCTCTGGAAACACCATATATTTT	CATSRDAGSGNTIYF	-	TRBV15	many	TRBJ1-3
TGTGCCACCAGAAGACCACAATTAGGCTATGGCTACACCTTC	CATRRPQLGYGYTF	-	TRBV6-1	few	TRBJ1-2
TGTGCCAGCGGATCACAGGGGGCTAGGAAAGAGACCCAGTACTTC	CASGSQGARKETQYF	TRBD1	TRBV5-4	-	TRBJ2-5
TGTGCCAGCAGCTGGCAGGCTGCAAACACCATATATTTT	CASSWQAANTIYF	-	TRBV5-6	-	TRBJ1-3
TGTGCCAGCAGTTCGGGACAGCTGTTTTTT	CASSSGQLFF	-	TRBV12-3/TRBV12-4	-	TRBJ2-2
TGTGCCAGCAGTCACGGGCCCGACCTAAGGGCATACAATGAGCAGTTCTTC	CASSHGPDLRAYNEQFF	-	TRBV2	-	TRBJ2-1
TGTGCCGGCCCGACAGGATTTAATGAAAAACTGTTTTTT	CAGPTGFNEKLFF	-	TRBV24-1	many	TRBJ1-4
TGTGCCAGCAGCTTTCAGAGCTCACCCCTCCACTTT	CASSFQSSPLHF	-	TRBV7-9	-	TRBJ1-6
TGTGCCAGCAGCCATCTGACAGGAATGGTCGTTATAGGCAATCAGCCCCAGCATTTT	CASSHLTGMVVIGNQPQHF	-	TRBV13	-	TRBJ1-5
TGTGCCAGCAGCCGCGAGGTGGGGGATACGCAGTATTTT	CASSREVGDTQYF	-	TRBV28	few	TRBJ2-3
TGTGCCAGCCATCCGGGACAGGGCCTCCACTTT	CASHPGQGLHF	TRBD1	TRBV6-6	few	TRBJ1-6
TGCAGTGCTAGAGATGTGGGGGGGTTCCCCTCCTACAATGAGCAGTTCTTC	CSARDVGGFPSYNEQFF	TRBD2	TRBV20-1	few	TRBJ2-1
TGTGCCAGCAAGAGGACTCGGGGTCGGGATGAGCAGTTCTTC	CASKRTRGRDEQFF	-	TRBV27	-	TRBJ2-1
TGTGCCATCAGTGAAGCAGGACAAGAGACCCAGTACTTC	CAISEAGQETQYF	-	TRBV10-3	-	TRBJ2-5
TGTGCCAGCAGCTTACGAAGGGGGTTTTCCAATTCACCCCTCCACTTT	CASSLRRGFSNSPLHF	-	TRBV7-2	-	TRBJ1-6
TGTGCCAGCAGTTCGTCTAGCGGGAGCATCGCGTGGGATGAGCAGTTCTTC	CASSSSSGSIAWDEQFF	TRBD2	TRBV7-9	few	TRBJ2-1
TGCAGTGCTAGAGATGCCCTCTCCTACGAGCAGTACTTC	CSARDALSYEQYF	-	TRBV20-1	many	TRBJ2-7
TGCGCCAGCAGCTTGCAGAGGGGCAATGAGCAGTTCTTC	CASSLQRGNEQFF	-	TRBV5-1	few	TRBJ2-1
TGTGCCAGCAGTTTCGGGGCTGGTGATACGCAGTATTTT	CASSFGAGDTQYF	-	TRBV12-3/TRBV12-4	-	TRBJ2-3
TGTGCCAGCAGCCAAGATCCAGAGACCCAGTACTTC	CASSQDPETQYF	-	TRBV3-1	many	TRBJ2-5
TGTGCCAGCAGCTTGGAACGGGGGGGCGGCACAGATACGCAGTATTTT	CASSLERGGGTDTQYF	TRBD2	TRBV5-4	many	TRBJ2-3
TGTGCCAGCAGCAACCGCTATAGCAATCAGCCCCAGCATTTT	CASSNRYSNQPQHF	-	TRBV5-5	-	TRBJ1-5
TGTGCCAGCAGCCCGGGCCTAGCGGACGTATCCTACGAGCAGTACTTC	CASSPGLADVSYEQYF	TRBD2	TRBV13	few	TRBJ2-7
TGTGCCAGCAGCGGGACACGAAACAATTCACCCCTCCACTTT	CASSGTRNNSPLHF	-	TRBV12-3/TRBV12-4	-	TRBJ1-6
TGCAGTGCTAGGGCCCCGTTTTCGGAGACTGAAGCTTTCTTT	CSARAPFSETEAFF	-	TRBV20-1	-	TRBJ1-1
TGTGCCAGCAGTTCGTTCGGTCTAAGCACAGATACGCAGTATTTT	CASSSFGLSTDTQYF	-	TRBV28	many	TRBJ2-3
TGTGCCACCAGCAGAGACCGACAGCATAATTCACCCCTCCACTTT	CATSRDRQHNSPLHF	-	TRBV15	many	TRBJ1-6
TGTGCCAGCAGCCGGAGGACTTTACCCTCCTACGAGCAGTACTTC	CASSRRTLPSYEQYF	-	TRBV11-3	-	TRBJ2-7
TGTGCCAGCAAAGTCACCCGGGACAGTCTCTCCTACGAGCAGTACTTC	CASKVTRDSLSYEQYF	TRBD1	TRBV27	many	TRBJ2-7
TGTGCCAGCAGCTTGATCTTTGAGACGGTGAACACCGGGGAGCTGTTTTTT	CASSLIFETVNTGELFF	-	TRBV5-5	few	TRBJ2-2
TGTGCCAGCAGCTTAGCGTTTAGCTTCCAAGAGACCCAGTACTTC	CASSLAFSFQETQYF	-	TRBV7-8	many	TRBJ2-5
TGTGCCAGCAGTCGACGAGTCAGCGGGAGGGAAGGGGATGAGCAGTTCTTC	CASSRRVSGREGDEQFF	TRBD2	TRBV5-5	many	TRBJ2-1
TGTGCCAGCAGTTTACAGCGGGGCGGGACAGATACGCAGTATTTT	CASSLQRGGTDTQYF	TRBD2	TRBV28	few	TRBJ2-3
TGTGCCAGCAGCGCCACGGGCGGACTAGCGGGCTCACAAGAACAGTTCTTC	CASSATGGLAGSQEQFF	TRBD2	TRBV7-9	few	TRBJ2-1
TGTGCCAGCAGTTATGCCCAGGGCCATCAGCCCCAGCATTTT	CASSYAQGHQPQHF	-	TRBV6-5	many	TRBJ1-5
TGCAGTGCTAGTAGCGGGCAGGGGATAACCGGGGAGCTGTTTTTT	CSASSGQGITGELFF	-	TRBV20-1	many	TRBJ2-2
TGTGCCAGCAGCCGCGGAGGGGTCGCAGATACGCAGTATTTT	CASSRGGVADTQYF	-	TRBV6-1	few	TRBJ2-3